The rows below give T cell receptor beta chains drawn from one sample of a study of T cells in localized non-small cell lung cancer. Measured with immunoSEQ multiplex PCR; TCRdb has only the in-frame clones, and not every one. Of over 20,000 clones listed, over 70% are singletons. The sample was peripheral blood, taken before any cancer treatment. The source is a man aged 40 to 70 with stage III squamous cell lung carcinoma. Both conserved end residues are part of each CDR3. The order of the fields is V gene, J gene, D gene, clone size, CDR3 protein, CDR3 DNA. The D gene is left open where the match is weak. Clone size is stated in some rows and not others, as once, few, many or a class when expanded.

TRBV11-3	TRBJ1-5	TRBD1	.	CASSYGQGAKQPQHF	TGTGCCAGCAGCTACGGGCAGGGGGCAAAACAGCCCCAGCATTTT
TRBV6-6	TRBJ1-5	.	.	CASSTAGRVNQPQHF	TGTGCCAGCAGTACGGCAGGGAGAGTAAATCAGCCCCAGCATTTT
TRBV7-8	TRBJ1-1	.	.	CASSIRGLFNTEAFF	TGTGCCAGCAGCATCAGGGGACTATTTAACACTGAAGCTTTCTTT
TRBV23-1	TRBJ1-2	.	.	CASSHFGEYWDGYTF	TGCGCCAGCAGTCACTTTGGGGAGTATTGGGATGGCTACACCTTC
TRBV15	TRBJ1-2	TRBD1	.	CATSRATGTGYTF	TGTGCCACCAGCAGAGCGACAGGGACTGGCTACACCTTC
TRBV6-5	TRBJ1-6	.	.	CASSRDIRGNSPLHF	TGTGCCAGCAGCAGGGACATAAGAGGGAATTCACCCCTCCACTTT
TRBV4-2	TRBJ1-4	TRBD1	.	CASSQDQGQAEEKLFF	TGTGCCAGCAGCCAAGATCAGGGACAGGCGGAGGAAAAACTGTTTTTT
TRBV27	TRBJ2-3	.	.	CASSSYRFLEGDTQYF	TGTGCCAGCAGTTCATACAGGTTTCTGGAGGGAGATACGCAGTATTTT
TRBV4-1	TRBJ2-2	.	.	CASSQKSAGGYGELFF	TGCGCCAGCAGCCAAAAGAGCGCAGGGGGGTACGGGGAGCTGTTTTTT
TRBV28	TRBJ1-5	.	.	CASSPLGGNNQPQHF	TGTGCCAGCAGTCCCCTGGGGGGGAACAATCAGCCCCAGCATTTT
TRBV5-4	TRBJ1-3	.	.	CASSPRTTGNTIYF	TGTGCCAGCAGCCCTCGGACAACTGGAAACACCATATATTTT
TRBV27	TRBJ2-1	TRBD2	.	CASSLAGVVNEQFF	TGTGCCAGCAGTCTGGCGGGAGTAGTCAATGAGCAGTTCTTC
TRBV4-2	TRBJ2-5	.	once	CASSQVTGLKGQETQYF	TGTGCCAGCAGCCAAGTAACAGGTCTAAAGGGCCAAGAGACCCAGTACTTC
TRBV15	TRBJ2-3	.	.	CATSRIRHPGDTQYF	TGTGCCACCAGCAGAATCCGACACCCGGGAGATACGCAGTATTTT
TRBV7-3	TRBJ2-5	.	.	CASSPDGRETQYF	TGTGCCAGCAGCCCGGATGGGCGGGAGACCCAGTACTTC
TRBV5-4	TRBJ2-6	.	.	CASSLKGAGANVLTF	TGTGCCAGCAGCTTAAAGGGAGCTGGGGCCAACGTCCTGACTTTC
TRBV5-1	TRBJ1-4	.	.	CASSLDEGEVTNEKLFF	TGCGCCAGCAGCTTGGATGAGGGGGAGGTGACTAATGAAAAACTGTTTTTT
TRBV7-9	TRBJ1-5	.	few	CASSLGVQPQHF	TGTGCCAGCAGCTTAGGAGTTCAGCCCCAGCATTTT
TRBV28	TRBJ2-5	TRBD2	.	CASSLGTRETQYF	TGTGCCAGCAGTTTGGGGACTAGAGAGACCCAGTACTTC
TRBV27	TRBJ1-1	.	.	CASNPGAFGGSAFF	TGTGCCAGCAACCCTGGGGCCTTTGGGGGAAGTGCTTTCTTT
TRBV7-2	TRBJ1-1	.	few	CASSLEPKWGDTEAFF	TGTGCCAGCAGCTTAGAGCCCAAGTGGGGGGACACTGAAGCTTTCTTT
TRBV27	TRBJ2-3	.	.	CASSLPNTDTQYF	TGTGCCAGCAGTTTACCGAACACAGATACGCAGTATTTT
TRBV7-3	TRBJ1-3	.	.	CASSLGPGNTIYF	TGTGCCAGCAGCTTAGGCCCGGGAAACACCATATATTTT
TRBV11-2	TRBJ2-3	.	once	CASSLEFADTQYF	TGTGCCAGCAGCTTAGAATTCGCAGATACGCAGTATTTT
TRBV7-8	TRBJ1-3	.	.	CASLPGTSGNTIYF	TGTGCCAGCCTCCCGGGGACCTCTGGAAACACCATATATTTT
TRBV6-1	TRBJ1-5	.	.	CASSGGSNQPQHF	TGTGCCAGCAGTGGAGGTAGCAATCAGCCCCAGCATTTT
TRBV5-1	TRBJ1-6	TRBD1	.	CASSLQGEPSNSPLHF	TGCGCCAGCAGCTTGCAGGGGGAGCCGTCGAATTCACCCCTCCACTTT
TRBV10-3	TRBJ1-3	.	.	CAIRTTVSGNTIYF	TGTGCCATCAGGACGACAGTCTCTGGAAACACCATATATTTT
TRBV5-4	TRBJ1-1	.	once	CASSLQAGNTEAFF	TGTGCCAGCAGCTTGCAGGCGGGGAACACTGAAGCTTTCTTT
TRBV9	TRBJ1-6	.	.	CASSVGEGPSPLHF	TGTGCCAGCAGCGTAGGTGAGGGGCCATCACCCCTCCACTTT
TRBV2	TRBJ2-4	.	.	CASNQYITKNIQYF	TGTGCCAGCAATCAGTATATAACCAAAAACATTCAGTACTTC
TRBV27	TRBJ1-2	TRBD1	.	CASSQGAGASYGYTF	TGTGCCAGCTCCCAGGGGGCAGGGGCCTCATATGGCTACACCTTC
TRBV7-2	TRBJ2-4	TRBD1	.	CASSYQTGAENIQYF	TGTGCCAGCAGCTATCAGACAGGGGCCGAAAACATTCAGTACTTC
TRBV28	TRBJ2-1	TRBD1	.	CASTPGGSYNEQFF	TGTGCCAGCACGCCAGGGGGCTCCTACAATGAGCAGTTCTTC
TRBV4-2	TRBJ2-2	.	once	CASSPGTGELFF	TGTGCCAGCAGCCCGGGGACCGGGGAGCTGTTTTTT
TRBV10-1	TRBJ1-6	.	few	CASSERHLSSYNSPLHF	TGCGCCAGCAGTGAGCGACATCTAAGCTCCTATAATTCACCCCTCCACTTT
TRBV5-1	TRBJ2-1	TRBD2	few	CASSLELAGGLRTAHEQFF	TGCGCCAGCAGCTTGGAGCTAGCGGGAGGGCTCAGGACGGCCCATGAGCAGTTCTTC
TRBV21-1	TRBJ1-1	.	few	CASSKASQGDTEAFF	TGTGCCAGCAGCAAAGCCAGCCAGGGGGACACTGAAGCTTTCTTT
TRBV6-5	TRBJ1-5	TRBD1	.	CVTRRQGGQPQHF	TGTGTCACTCGCCGACAGGGCGGTCAGCCCCAGCATTTT
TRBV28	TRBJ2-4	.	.	CASSLYTGDYIQYF	TGTGCCAGCAGTTTATATACGGGAGACTACATTCAGTACTTC
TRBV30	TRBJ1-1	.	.	CAWSREAPTEAFF	TGTGCCTGGAGCCGGGAGGCTCCGACTGAAGCTTTCTTT
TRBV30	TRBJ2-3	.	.	CAWSKTGDTQYF	TGTGCCTGGAGCAAGACAGGAGATACGCAGTATTTT
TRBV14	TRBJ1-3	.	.	CASSQQGMGGNTIYF	TGTGCCAGCAGCCAACAGGGGATGGGAGGAAACACCATATATTTT
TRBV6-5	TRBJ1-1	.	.	CASSHGMNTEAFF	TGTGCCAGCAGCCACGGGATGAACACTGAAGCTTTCTTT
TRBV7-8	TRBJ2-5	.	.	CASSLLTRDETQYF	TGTGCCAGCAGCTTGTTGACTAGAGACGAGACCCAGTACTTC
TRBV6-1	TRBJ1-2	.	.	CASSETIGQTYGYTF	TGTGCCAGCAGTGAAACAATAGGGCAAACCTATGGCTACACCTTC